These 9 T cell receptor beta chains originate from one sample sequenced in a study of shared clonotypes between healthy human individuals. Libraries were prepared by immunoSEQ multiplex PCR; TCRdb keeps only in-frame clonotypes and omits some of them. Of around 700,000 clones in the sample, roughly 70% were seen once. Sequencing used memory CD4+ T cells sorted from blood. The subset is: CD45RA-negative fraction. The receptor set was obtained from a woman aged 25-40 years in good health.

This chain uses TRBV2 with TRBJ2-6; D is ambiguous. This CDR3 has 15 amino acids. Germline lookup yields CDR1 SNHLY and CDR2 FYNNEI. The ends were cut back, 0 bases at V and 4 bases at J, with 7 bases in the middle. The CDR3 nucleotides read TGTGCCAGCAGTGAAGCGGGGTCGGGGGCCAACGTCCTGACTTTC. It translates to CASSEAGSGANVLTF.

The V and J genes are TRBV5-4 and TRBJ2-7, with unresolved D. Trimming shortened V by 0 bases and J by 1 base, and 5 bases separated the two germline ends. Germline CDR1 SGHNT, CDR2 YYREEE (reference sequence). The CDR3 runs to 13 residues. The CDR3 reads CASSLEQSYEQYF. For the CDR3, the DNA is TGTGCCAGCAGCTTGGAACAGTCCTACGAGCAGTACTTC.

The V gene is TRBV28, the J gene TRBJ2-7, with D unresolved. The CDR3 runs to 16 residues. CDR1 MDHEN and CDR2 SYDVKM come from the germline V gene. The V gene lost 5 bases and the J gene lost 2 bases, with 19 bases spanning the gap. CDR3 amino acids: CASSPTRHDPTYEQYF. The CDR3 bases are TGTGCCAGCAGTCCTACCCGACACGATCCTACCTACGAGCAGTACTTC.

The CDR3 loop is CASSEVAGGSDTQYF. CDR3 DNA: TGCGCCAGCAGTGAGGTAGCGGGCGGGTCAGATACGCAGTATTTT. The chain employs TRBV10-1 and TRBJ2-3, with 7 nucleotides matching TRBD2. The CDR3 is made up of 15 amino acids. After removal of 2 bases from V and 4 bases from J, the junction contained 6 bases not matched to a gene. Germline V gene sequence: CDR1 WNHNN, CDR2 SYGVQD (reference sequence).

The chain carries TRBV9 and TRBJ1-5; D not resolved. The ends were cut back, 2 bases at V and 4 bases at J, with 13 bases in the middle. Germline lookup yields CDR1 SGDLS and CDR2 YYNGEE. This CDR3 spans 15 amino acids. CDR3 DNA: TGTGCCAGCAGCGTGGGTTCTGGGTGGAATCAGCCCCAGCATTTT. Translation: CASSVGSGWNQPQHF.

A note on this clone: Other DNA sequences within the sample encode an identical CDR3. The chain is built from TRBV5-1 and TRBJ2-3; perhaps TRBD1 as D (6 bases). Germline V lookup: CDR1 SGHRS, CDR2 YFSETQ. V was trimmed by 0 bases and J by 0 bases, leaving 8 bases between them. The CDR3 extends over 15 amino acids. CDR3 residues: CASSLAGQSTDTQYF. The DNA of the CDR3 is TGCGCCAGCAGCTTGGCGGGACAAAGCACAGATACGCAGTATTTT.

This chain's CDR3 is CASSVAEEKSGRNEQYF. The DNA for the CDR3 is TGTGCCAGCAGCGTAGCTGAAGAGAAAAGCGGGAGGAACGAGCAGTACTTC. This chain connects TRBV9 to TRBJ2-7, with 9 bases aligning to TRBD2. The germline V gene has CDR1 SGDLS and CDR2 YYNGEE. The CDR3 has 17 residues. V was pared by 0 bases and J by 5 bases, with 12 bases of the junction left unmatched.

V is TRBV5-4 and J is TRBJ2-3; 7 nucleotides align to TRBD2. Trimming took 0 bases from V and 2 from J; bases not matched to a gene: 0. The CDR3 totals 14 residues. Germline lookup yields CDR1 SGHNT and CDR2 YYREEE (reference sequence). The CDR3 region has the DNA TGTGCCAGCAGCTTGGGACTAGCCACAGATACGCAGTATTTT. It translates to CASSLGLATDTQYF.

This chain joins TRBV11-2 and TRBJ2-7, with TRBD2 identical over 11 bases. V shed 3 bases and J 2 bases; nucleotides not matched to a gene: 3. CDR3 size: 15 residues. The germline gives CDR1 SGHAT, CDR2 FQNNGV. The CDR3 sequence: CASSLTSGDTYEQYF. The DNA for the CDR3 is TGTGCCAGCAGCTTGACTAGCGGGGATACCTACGAGCAGTACTTC.